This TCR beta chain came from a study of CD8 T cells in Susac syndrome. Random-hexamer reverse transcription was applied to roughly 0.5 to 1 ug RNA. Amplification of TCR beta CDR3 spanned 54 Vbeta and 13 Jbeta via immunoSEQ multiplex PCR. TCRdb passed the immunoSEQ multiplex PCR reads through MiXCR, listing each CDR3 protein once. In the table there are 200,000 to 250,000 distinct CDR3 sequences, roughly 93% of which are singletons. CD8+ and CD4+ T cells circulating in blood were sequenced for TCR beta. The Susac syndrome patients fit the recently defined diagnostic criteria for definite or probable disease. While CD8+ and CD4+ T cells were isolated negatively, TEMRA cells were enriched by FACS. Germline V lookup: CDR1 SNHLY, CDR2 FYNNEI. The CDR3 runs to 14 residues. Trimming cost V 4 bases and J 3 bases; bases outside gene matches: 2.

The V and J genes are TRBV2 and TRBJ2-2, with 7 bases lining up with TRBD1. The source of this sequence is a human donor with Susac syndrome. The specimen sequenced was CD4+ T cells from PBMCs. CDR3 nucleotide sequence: TGTGCCAGCAGTGTGGGGACAGACACCGGGGAGCTGTTTTTT. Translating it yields CASSVGTDTGELFF.